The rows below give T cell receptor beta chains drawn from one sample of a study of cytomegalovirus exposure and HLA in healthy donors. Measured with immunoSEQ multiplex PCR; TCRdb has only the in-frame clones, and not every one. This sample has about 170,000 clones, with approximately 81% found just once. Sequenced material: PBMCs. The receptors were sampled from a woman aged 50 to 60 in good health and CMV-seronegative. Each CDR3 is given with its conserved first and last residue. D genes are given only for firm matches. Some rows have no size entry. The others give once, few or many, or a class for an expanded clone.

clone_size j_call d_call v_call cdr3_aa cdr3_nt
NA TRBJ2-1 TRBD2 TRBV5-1 CASSAGLAGIYNEQFF TGCGCCAGCAGCGCCGGACTAGCGGGAATTTACAATGAGCAGTTCTTC
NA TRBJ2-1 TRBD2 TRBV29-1 CSVRDYLLEQFF TGCTCCGTGAGGGACTACCTCCTAGAGCAGTTCTTC
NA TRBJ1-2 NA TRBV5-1 CASSLVAGNVYGYTF TGCGCCAGCAGCTTGGTGGCAGGCAACGTCTATGGCTACACCTTC
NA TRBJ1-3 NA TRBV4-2 CASSQGTTGTGNTIYF TGTGCCAGCAGCCAAGGAACAACAGGGACTGGAAACACCATATATTTT
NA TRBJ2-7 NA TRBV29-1 CSVAVQGDYEQYF TGCAGCGTTGCGGTACAGGGAGATTACGAGCAGTACTTC
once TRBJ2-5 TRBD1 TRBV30 CAWTGQYQETQYF TGTGCCTGGACGGGACAGTACCAAGAGACCCAGTACTTC
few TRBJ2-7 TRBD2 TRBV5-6 CASSSPGLVRYEQYF TGTGCCAGCAGCAGCCCGGGACTAGTGAGATACGAGCAGTACTTC
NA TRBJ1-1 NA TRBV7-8 CASSLGGGNTEAFF TGTGCCAGCAGCTTAGGTGGCGGGAACACTGAAGCTTTCTTT
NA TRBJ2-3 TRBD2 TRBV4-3 CASSQDKVAGGTDTQYF TGCGCCAGCAGCCAAGATAAAGTTGCGGGAGGTACAGATACGCAGTATTTT
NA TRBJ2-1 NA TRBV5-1 CASSFRTADEQFF TGCGCCAGCAGCTTTCGTACTGCCGATGAGCAGTTCTTC
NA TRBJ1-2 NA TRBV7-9 CSSSWAGTNRNYGYTF TGTTCCAGCAGCTGGGCCGGGACTAACCGTAACTATGGCTACACCTTC
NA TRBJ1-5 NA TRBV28 CASSYSVVQPQHF TGTGCCAGCAGTTACAGTGTTGTTCAGCCCCAGCATTTT
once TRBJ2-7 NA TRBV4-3 CASSQDWEEPYEQYF TGCGCCAGCAGCCAAGATTGGGAGGAACCCTACGAGCAGTACTTC
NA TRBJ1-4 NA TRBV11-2 CASSFGVQGPGEKLFF TGTGCCAGCAGCTTTGGGGTTCAGGGTCCCGGTGAAAAACTGTTTTTT
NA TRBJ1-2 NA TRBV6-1 CASRTDRPNYGYTF TGTGCCAGCAGGACAGACAGGCCTAACTATGGCTACACCTTC
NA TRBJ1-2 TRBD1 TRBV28 CASSSTGQGLYGYTF TGTGCCAGCAGTTCTACGGGACAGGGCCTATATGGCTACACCTTC
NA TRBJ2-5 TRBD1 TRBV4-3 CASSRSTGTEETQYF TGCGCCAGCAGCCGATCTACCGGGACAGAAGAGACCCAGTACTTC
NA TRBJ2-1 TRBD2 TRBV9 CASSFGTSGAPYNEQFF TGTGCCAGCAGCTTCGGGACTAGCGGGGCACCCTACAATGAGCAGTTCTTC
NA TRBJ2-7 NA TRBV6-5 CASSYSGQGVPYEQYF TGTGCCAGCAGTTACTCCGGCCAGGGTGTTCCCTACGAGCAGTACTTC
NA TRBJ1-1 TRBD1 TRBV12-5 CASRQGEVNTEAFF TGTGCTAGTCGGCAGGGGGAAGTGAACACTGAAGCTTTCTTT
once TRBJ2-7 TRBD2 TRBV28 CASSLGRLAGGRQYF TGTGCCAGCAGTTTAGGGAGGCTAGCGGGGGGAAGGCAGTACTTC
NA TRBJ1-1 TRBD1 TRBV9 CASSVDRGLAEAFF TGTGCCAGCAGCGTAGACAGGGGGCTGGCTGAAGCTTTCTTT
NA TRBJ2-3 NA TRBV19 CASSIGLETDTQYF TGTGCCAGTAGTATAGGACTTGAGACAGATACGCAGTATTTT
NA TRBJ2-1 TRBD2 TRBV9 CASSPRSSGIENEQFF TGTGCCAGCAGCCCCCGGTCTAGCGGGATTGAGAATGAGCAGTTCTTC
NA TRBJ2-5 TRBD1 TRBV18 CASSAGTGVQETQYF TGTGCCAGCTCGGCCGGGACAGGGGTTCAAGAGACCCAGTACTTC
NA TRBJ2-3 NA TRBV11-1 CASSLGREWTDTQYF TGTGCCAGCAGCTTAGGGAGGGAGTGGACAGATACGCAGTATTTT
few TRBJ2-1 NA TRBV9 CASSGRREAGEQFF TGTGCCAGCAGCGGAAGGCGAGAGGCCGGGGAGCAGTTCTTC
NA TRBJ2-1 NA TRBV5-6 CASSLPGETYNEQFF TGTGCCAGCAGCTTGCCGGGGGAAACCTACAATGAGCAGTTCTTC
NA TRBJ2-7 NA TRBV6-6 CASSPRSEPSYEQYF TGTGCCAGCAGCCCACGCAGCGAACCGTCCTACGAGCAGTACTTC
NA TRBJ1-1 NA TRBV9 CASSSQGWGAEAFF TGTGCCAGCAGCTCCCAGGGTTGGGGGGCTGAAGCTTTCTTT
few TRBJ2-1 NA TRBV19 CASSIMRDSYNEQFF TGTGCCAGTAGTATAATGCGGGACTCCTACAATGAGCAGTTCTTC
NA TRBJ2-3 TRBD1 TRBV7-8 CASSLDDRGDTQYF TGTGCCAGCAGCTTAGACGACAGGGGGGATACGCAGTATTTT
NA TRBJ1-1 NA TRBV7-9 CASSLGNTGRAAEAFF TGTGCCAGCAGCTTAGGAAACACAGGGAGGGCGGCTGAAGCTTTCTTT
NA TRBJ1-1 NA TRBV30 CAWGGVDTEAFF TGTGCCTGGGGGGGCGTAGACACTGAAGCTTTCTTT
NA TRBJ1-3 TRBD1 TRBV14 CASSPTGWENTIYF TGTGCCAGCAGTCCGACAGGGTGGGAAAACACCATATATTTT
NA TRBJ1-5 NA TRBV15 CATSREAQGAGRPQHF TGTGCCACCAGCAGAGAGGCACAGGGCGCCGGGCGGCCCCAGCATTTT
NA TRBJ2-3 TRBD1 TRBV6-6 CASSYSIDRGTDTQYF TGTGCCAGCAGTTACTCGATAGACAGGGGGACAGATACGCAGTATTTT